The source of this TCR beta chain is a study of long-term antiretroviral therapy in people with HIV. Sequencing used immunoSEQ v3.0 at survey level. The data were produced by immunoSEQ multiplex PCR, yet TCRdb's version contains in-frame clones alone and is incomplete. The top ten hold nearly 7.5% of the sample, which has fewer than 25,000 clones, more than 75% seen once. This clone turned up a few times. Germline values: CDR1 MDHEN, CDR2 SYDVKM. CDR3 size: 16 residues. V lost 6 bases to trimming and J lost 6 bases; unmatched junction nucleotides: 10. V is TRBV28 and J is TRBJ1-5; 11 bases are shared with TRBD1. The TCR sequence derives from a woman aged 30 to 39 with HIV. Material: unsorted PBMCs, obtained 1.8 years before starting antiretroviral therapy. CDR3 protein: CASSMPGQGVGQPQHF. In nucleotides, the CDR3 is TGTGCCAGCAGCATGCCGGGACAGGGGGTGGGTCAGCCCCAGCATTTT.